This is a list of T cell receptor beta chains from one sample in a study of beta chain features in type 1 diabetes. TCRdb's copy holds only in-frame clones and misses some; the assay was immunoSEQ multiplex PCR. The table records 120,000 to 150,000 clones, 13% of them present only once. Sequenced: central memory CD4+ T cells from blood. The receptors were sampled from a man in his late teens or twenties with type 1 diabetes. CDR3s include the opening cysteine and the closing phenylalanine or tryptophan.

CDR3: CASSSVRTGTDTQYF
J: TRBJ2-3
V: TRBV7-6

CDR3: CASSHQVDAVGSPLHF
J: TRBJ1-6
V: TRBV4-1

CDR3: CASSQAGKFHEQYF
J: TRBJ2-7
V: TRBV14

CDR3: CAWSVLGTAAYEQYF
J: TRBJ2-7
V: TRBV30

CDR3: CASSGAGHGSYEQYF
J: TRBJ2-7
V: TRBV9

CDR3: CAIRSGGPRDTQYF
J: TRBJ2-3
V: TRBV10-3

CDR3: CASSGPSSYNEQFF
J: TRBJ2-1
V: TRBV6-5

CDR3: CASSQAGQGEETQYF
J: TRBJ2-5
V: TRBV4-2

CDR3: CASSLALGAEAFF
J: TRBJ1-1
V: TRBV7-9

CDR3: CSVEAGGFRGNQPQHF
J: TRBJ1-5
V: TRBV29-1

CDR3: CASSSQRTSGETQYF
J: TRBJ2-5
V: TRBV11-2

CDR3: CASVTESNQPQHF
J: TRBJ1-5
V: TRBV6-1

CDR3: CASRPTGEHTEAFF
J: TRBJ1-1
V: TRBV5-1

CDR3: CASSLGLAGGDTDTQYF
J: TRBJ2-3
V: TRBV7-6

CDR3: CASRGNRGSEAFF
J: TRBJ1-1
V: TRBV10-2

CDR3: CASSQSTAISGANVLTF
J: TRBJ2-6
V: TRBV4-1

CDR3: CASSLRMNGDTQYF
J: TRBJ2-3
V: TRBV5-5

CDR3: CASSLRPNEKLFF
J: TRBJ1-4
V: TRBV11-2

CDR3: CASSLGTALNYGYTF
J: TRBJ1-2
V: TRBV7-9

CDR3: CASSQDHLGRTNREAFF
J: TRBJ1-1
V: TRBV4-1

CDR3: CASSRPGPTNYGYTF
J: TRBJ1-2
V: TRBV5-6

CDR3: CAISVRGPPETEAFF
J: TRBJ1-1
V: TRBV10-3

CDR3: CASSRQGDNYGYTF
J: TRBJ1-2
V: TRBV6-6

CDR3: CASSNSQGSSYNEQFF
J: TRBJ2-1
V: TRBV6-6

CDR3: CATMGQGYTDTQYF
J: TRBJ2-3
V: TRBV6-1

CDR3: CASSGSTGGPATNEKLFF
J: TRBJ1-4
V: TRBV19

CDR3: CASSLGGTENSPLHF
J: TRBJ1-6
V: TRBV7-8

CDR3: CATLCGTVEVLYTYEQYF
J: TRBJ2-7
V: TRBV5-4

CDR3: CASSEDYGTVHLYGYTF
J: TRBJ1-2
V: TRBV6-1

CDR3: CSATVQGFREAFF
J: TRBJ1-1
V: TRBV29-1

CDR3: CSAPVQKDGYTF
J: TRBJ1-2
V: TRBV29-1

CDR3: CASSFSTGSGGEKLFF
J: TRBJ1-4
V: TRBV11-2

CDR3: CASSLYTDTQYF
J: TRBJ2-3
V: TRBV28

CDR3: CASSPGVANNNEQFF
J: TRBJ2-1
V: TRBV18

CDR3: CASSGWTDANEKLFF
J: TRBJ1-4
V: TRBV25-1

CDR3: CASSPQNPGNTEAFF
J: TRBJ1-1
V: TRBV5-1

CDR3: CAWSVGNAYEQYF
J: TRBJ2-7
V: TRBV30

CDR3: CSATTRTDTQYF
J: TRBJ2-3
V: TRBV29-1

CDR3: CASSQDAGATTGYTF
J: TRBJ1-2
V: TRBV4-1

CDR3: CASSLNPDSASNEQFF
J: TRBJ2-1
V: TRBV7-6

CDR3: CASSLVLSTDTQYF
J: TRBJ2-3
V: TRBV7-3

CDR3: CASNSRAYEQYF
J: TRBJ2-7
V: TRBV28

CDR3: CASSALTGLNTGELFF
J: TRBJ2-2
V: TRBV9

CDR3: CASMNRDKYNSPLHF
J: TRBJ1-6
V: TRBV6-6

CDR3: CASSLRLQLQGNEQFF
J: TRBJ2-1
V: TRBV7-9

CDR3: CASSALPIMGNTIYF
J: TRBJ1-3
V: TRBV9

CDR3: CASSPGLGYQETQYF
J: TRBJ2-5
V: TRBV6-5

CDR3: CASWEAADTQYF
J: TRBJ2-3
V: TRBV7-9

CDR3: CAWSDPGTGEEKLFF
J: TRBJ1-4
V: TRBV30

CDR3: CATSARTGNTGELFF
J: TRBJ2-2
V: TRBV7-9

CDR3: CASTTGQGAHEQYF
J: TRBJ2-7
V: TRBV5-1

CDR3: CASSPFSSYEQYF
J: TRBJ2-7
V: TRBV7-2

CDR3: CATSRDAGMSLVGTDTQYF
J: TRBJ2-3
V: TRBV15

CDR3: CASIPREGEAFF
J: TRBJ1-1
V: TRBV27

CDR3: CASSSEWGYNTEAFF
J: TRBJ1-1
V: TRBV28

CDR3: CASSRTPTGAVDTQYF
J: TRBJ2-3
V: TRBV11-2

CDR3: CASSQQGAFIGELFF
J: TRBJ2-2
V: TRBV6-5

CDR3: CASSAGQNGYTF
J: TRBJ1-2
V: TRBV9

CDR3: CASSSQGANEKLFF
J: TRBJ1-4
V: TRBV11-2

CDR3: CASSQESSGTATSYEQYF
J: TRBJ2-7
V: TRBV4-2